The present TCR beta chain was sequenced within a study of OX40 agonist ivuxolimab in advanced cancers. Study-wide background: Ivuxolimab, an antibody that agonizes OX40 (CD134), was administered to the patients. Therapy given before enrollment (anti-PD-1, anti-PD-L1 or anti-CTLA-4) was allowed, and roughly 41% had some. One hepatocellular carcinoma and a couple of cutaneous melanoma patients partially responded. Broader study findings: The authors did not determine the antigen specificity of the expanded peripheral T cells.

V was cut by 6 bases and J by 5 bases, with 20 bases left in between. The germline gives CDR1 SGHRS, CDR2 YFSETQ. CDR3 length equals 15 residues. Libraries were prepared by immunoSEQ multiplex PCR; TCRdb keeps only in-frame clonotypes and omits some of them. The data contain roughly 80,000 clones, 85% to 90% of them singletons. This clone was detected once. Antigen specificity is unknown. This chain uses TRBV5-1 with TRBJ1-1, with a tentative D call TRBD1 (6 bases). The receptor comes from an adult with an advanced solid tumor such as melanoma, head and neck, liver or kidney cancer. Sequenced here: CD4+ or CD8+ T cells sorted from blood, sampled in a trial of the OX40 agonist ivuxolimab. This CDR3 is CASTWSGDGRTEAFF. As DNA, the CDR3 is TGCGCCAGCACATGGTCAGGGGACGGTCGTACTGAAGCTTTCTTT.